This is a list of T cell receptor beta chains from one sample in a study of CD8 T cells in Susac syndrome. Each CDR3 protein is one row after TCRdb ran MiXCR on the immunoSEQ multiplex PCR reads. This sample has about 200,000 distinct CDR3 sequences, with roughly 96% found just once. Sequences were obtained from CD4+ T cells from PBMCs. The source is a human donor with multiple sclerosis. Both conserved end residues are part of each CDR3. D genes are given only for firm matches. Only some rows state a clone size, as once, few, many or a class for expanded clones.

clone size: .; D gene: TRBD1; J gene: TRBJ2-7; V gene: TRBV19; CDR3 DNA: TGTGCCAGTACCACGTGGGGGACAGGGAGCTACGAGCAGTACTTC; CDR3 protein: CASTTWGTGSYEQYF
clone size: .; D gene: .; J gene: TRBJ1-6; V gene: TRBV3-1; CDR3 DNA: TGTGCCAGCAGCCAAGCCCAATCACCCCTCCACTTT; CDR3 protein: CASSQAQSPLHF
clone size: .; D gene: .; J gene: TRBJ2-5; V gene: TRBV7-3; CDR3 DNA: TGTGCCAGCAGCTCTTGGTTGGGAGAGACCCAGTACTTC; CDR3 protein: CASSSWLGETQYF
clone size: .; D gene: TRBD1; J gene: TRBJ1-3; V gene: TRBV30; CDR3 DNA: TGTGCCTCCGGGACAGGGGGTAGCACCATATATTTT; CDR3 protein: CASGTGGSTIYF
clone size: .; D gene: TRBD1; J gene: TRBJ2-2; V gene: TRBV7-2; CDR3 DNA: TGTGCCAGCAGCATCTCCGGGACAGTCATCACCGGGGAGCTGTTTTTT; CDR3 protein: CASSISGTVITGELFF
clone size: .; D gene: .; J gene: TRBJ1-2; V gene: TRBV12-5; CDR3 DNA: TGTGCTAGTGGTTTGTCCAGAGATGGCTACACCTTC; CDR3 protein: CASGLSRDGYTF
clone size: .; D gene: TRBD1; J gene: TRBJ2-1; V gene: TRBV7-2; CDR3 DNA: TGTGCCAGCAACTACTACGGACAGGGGGTAAGCAATGAGCAGTTCTTC; CDR3 protein: CASNYYGQGVSNEQFF
clone size: .; D gene: .; J gene: TRBJ2-2; V gene: TRBV9; CDR3 DNA: TGTGCCTCGACCCGGGAACAGATTAACACCGGGGAGCTGTTTTTT; CDR3 protein: CASTREQINTGELFF
clone size: .; D gene: .; J gene: TRBJ2-3; V gene: TRBV12-3/TRBV12-4; CDR3 DNA: TGTGCCAGCAGCCGGACCCTACTCCTCACAGATACGCAGTATTTT; CDR3 protein: CASSRTLLLTDTQYF
clone size: .; D gene: .; J gene: TRBJ2-5; V gene: TRBV29-1; CDR3 DNA: TGCAGCGTTTCCTCAGGGATAAGGGAGACCCAGTACTTC; CDR3 protein: CSVSSGIRETQYF
clone size: .; D gene: .; J gene: TRBJ1-1; V gene: TRBV30; CDR3 DNA: TGTGCCTGGAGCATTGAAGCAGGGTACACTGAAGCTTTCTTT; CDR3 protein: CAWSIEAGYTEAFF
clone size: .; D gene: .; J gene: TRBJ2-7; V gene: TRBV4-1; CDR3 DNA: TGCGCCAGCAGCCAAGAAGTAAGGAGCTACGAGCAGTACTTC; CDR3 protein: CASSQEVRSYEQYF
clone size: .; D gene: TRBD1; J gene: TRBJ1-1; V gene: TRBV19; CDR3 DNA: TGTGCCAGTAGTCTCCGGGGACAGGGACTGTCTGAAGCTTTCTTT; CDR3 protein: CASSLRGQGLSEAFF
clone size: once; D gene: TRBD2; J gene: TRBJ2-7; V gene: TRBV15; CDR3 DNA: TGTGCCACCAGCAGGAGAACTACCGGACTAGCGGGAGACGAGCAGTACTTC; CDR3 protein: CATSRRTTGLAGDEQYF
clone size: .; D gene: TRBD2; J gene: TRBJ2-5; V gene: TRBV6-1; CDR3 DNA: TGTGCCAGCAGCCCCCGGTGGGCTAGCGGCCAAGAGACCCAGTACTTC; CDR3 protein: CASSPRWASGQETQYF
clone size: .; D gene: .; J gene: TRBJ2-1; V gene: TRBV20-1; CDR3 DNA: TGCAGTGCTAGAGAGATCGGGGGTCCCTACAATGAGCAGTTCTTC; CDR3 protein: CSAREIGGPYNEQFF
clone size: .; D gene: .; J gene: TRBJ1-1; V gene: TRBV14; CDR3 DNA: TGTGCCAGCAGCCACCCAGGACGGGCCGTGAACACTGAAGCTTTCTTT; CDR3 protein: CASSHPGRAVNTEAFF
clone size: .; D gene: .; J gene: TRBJ2-1; V gene: TRBV2; CDR3 DNA: TGTGCCAATAGACGTACCGGGCGTAATGAGCAGTTCTTC; CDR3 protein: CANRRTGRNEQFF
clone size: .; D gene: .; J gene: TRBJ2-5; V gene: TRBV7-9; CDR3 DNA: TGTGCCAGCAGCTCCCGGGTTACGACGGAGACCCAGTACTTC; CDR3 protein: CASSSRVTTETQYF
clone size: .; D gene: .; J gene: TRBJ1-1; V gene: TRBV29-1; CDR3 DNA: TGCAGCGGCTACCAGGGGCCGAACACTGAAGCTTTCTTT; CDR3 protein: CSGYQGPNTEAFF
clone size: .; D gene: .; J gene: TRBJ1-1; V gene: TRBV4-1; CDR3 DNA: TGCGCCAGCAGCCAAGGACCGGAAGGAGCTTTCTTT; CDR3 protein: CASSQGPEGAFF
clone size: .; D gene: TRBD2; J gene: TRBJ2-1; V gene: TRBV5-1; CDR3 DNA: TGCGCCAGCAAGTGGCGGGAGGCCCTCCAAACTTACAATGAGCAGTTCTTC; CDR3 protein: CASKWREALQTYNEQFF
clone size: .; D gene: TRBD1; J gene: TRBJ2-1; V gene: TRBV20-1; CDR3 DNA: TGCAGTGCTAGGTTTGGGACAGGGCTCTACAATGAGCAGTTCTTC; CDR3 protein: CSARFGTGLYNEQFF
clone size: .; D gene: .; J gene: TRBJ2-5; V gene: TRBV18; CDR3 DNA: TGTGCCAGCTCACGGAAGGCATCCGAGACCCAGTACTTC; CDR3 protein: CASSRKASETQYF
clone size: once; D gene: .; J gene: TRBJ1-3; V gene: TRBV7-2; CDR3 DNA: TGTGCCAGCAGCTCCTACAGGAACTCTGGAAACACCATATATTTT; CDR3 protein: CASSSYRNSGNTIYF
clone size: .; D gene: .; J gene: TRBJ2-7; V gene: TRBV20-1; CDR3 DNA: TGCAGTGCTAGTATGTTACCCCTCGGGGAGCAGTACTTC; CDR3 protein: CSASMLPLGEQYF
clone size: .; D gene: .; J gene: TRBJ2-7; V gene: TRBV4-1; CDR3 DNA: TGCGCCAGCAGCCAAGGGATAAGTTCCTACGAGCAGTACTTC; CDR3 protein: CASSQGISSYEQYF
clone size: .; D gene: TRBD1; J gene: TRBJ2-2; V gene: TRBV2; CDR3 DNA: TGTGCCAGCAGGAAGGACAGGGTGAACACCGGGGAGCTGTTTTTT; CDR3 protein: CASRKDRVNTGELFF
clone size: .; D gene: .; J gene: TRBJ2-1; V gene: TRBV20-1; CDR3 DNA: TGCAGTGCTAGTCTCCGGCAGGTTAGCAATGAGCAGTTCTTC; CDR3 protein: CSASLRQVSNEQFF
clone size: .; D gene: .; J gene: TRBJ2-1; V gene: TRBV4-1; CDR3 DNA: TGCGCCAGCAGCCAGATTTTTAGGGGGAATGAGCAGTTCTTC; CDR3 protein: CASSQIFRGNEQFF
clone size: once; D gene: .; J gene: TRBJ2-3; V gene: TRBV2; CDR3 DNA: TGTGCCAGCACATATCCCGATACGCAGTATTTT; CDR3 protein: CASTYPDTQYF
clone size: once; D gene: .; J gene: TRBJ1-3; V gene: TRBV5-1; CDR3 DNA: TGCGCCAGCAGTTCATCCAGGGGCGCCAGAAACACCATATATTTT; CDR3 protein: CASSSSRGARNTIYF
clone size: once; D gene: TRBD2; J gene: TRBJ2-3; V gene: TRBV29-1; CDR3 DNA: TGCAGCGTTCTAGCGGGGGCCACAGATACGCAGTATTTT; CDR3 protein: CSVLAGATDTQYF
clone size: .; D gene: .; J gene: TRBJ1-2; V gene: TRBV3-1; CDR3 DNA: TGTGCCAGCAGCCAAGGTCTCAGCCCCTATGGCTACACCTTC; CDR3 protein: CASSQGLSPYGYTF
clone size: .; D gene: .; J gene: TRBJ2-7; V gene: TRBV5-1; CDR3 DNA: TGCGCCAGCAGCTTAGGAGTTTCCCACGAGCAGTACTTC; CDR3 protein: CASSLGVSHEQYF
clone size: .; D gene: .; J gene: TRBJ1-2; V gene: TRBV25-1; CDR3 DNA: TGTGCCAGCAGTGAATCGGGGTTAGGTGGCTACACCTTC; CDR3 protein: CASSESGLGGYTF
clone size: .; D gene: TRBD2; J gene: TRBJ2-5; V gene: TRBV5-1; CDR3 DNA: TGCGCCAGCAGCTTGGGAGGCGGGAGGCAAGAGACCCAGTACTTC; CDR3 protein: CASSLGGGRQETQYF
clone size: .; D gene: .; J gene: TRBJ2-7; V gene: TRBV27; CDR3 DNA: TGTGCCAGCAGTTTATCGTGGCAAGCGAACTACGAGCAGTACTTC; CDR3 protein: CASSLSWQANYEQYF
clone size: .; D gene: .; J gene: TRBJ2-1; V gene: TRBV5-1; CDR3 DNA: TGCGCCAGCAGCTTGCCCAGCAATCCCTACAATGAGCAGTTCTTC; CDR3 protein: CASSLPSNPYNEQFF
clone size: .; D gene: .; J gene: TRBJ1-2; V gene: TRBV27; CDR3 DNA: TGTGCCAGCAGTGCCCGACCCAGTGGGGACTATGGCTACACCTTC; CDR3 protein: CASSARPSGDYGYTF
clone size: .; D gene: .; J gene: TRBJ2-7; V gene: TRBV2; CDR3 DNA: TGTGCCAGCTCGCCCGAGCAGTACTTC; CDR3 protein: CASSPEQYF
clone size: .; D gene: .; J gene: TRBJ1-5; V gene: TRBV27; CDR3 DNA: TGTGCCAGCAGTTTAGTTGGCTATCAGCCCCAGCATTTT; CDR3 protein: CASSLVGYQPQHF
clone size: .; D gene: TRBD2; J gene: TRBJ2-6; V gene: TRBV3-1; CDR3 DNA: TGTGCCAGCAGCCACTATGCGGGGAGGGGCGTCCTGACTTTC; CDR3 protein: CASSHYAGRGVLTF
clone size: .; D gene: .; J gene: TRBJ2-1; V gene: TRBV20-1; CDR3 DNA: TGCAGTGCTCAGGAGGGCGCCTACAATGAGCAGTTCTTC; CDR3 protein: CSAQEGAYNEQFF
clone size: once; D gene: .; J gene: TRBJ2-7; V gene: TRBV20-1; CDR3 DNA: TGCAGTGCTAGAGTTACGGGTTTCGAGCAGTACTTC; CDR3 protein: CSARVTGFEQYF
clone size: once; D gene: TRBD2; J gene: TRBJ2-7; V gene: TRBV4-1; CDR3 DNA: TGCGCCAGCAGCCGTGGACTAGCGGGACCCCGCGAGCAGTACTTC; CDR3 protein: CASSRGLAGPREQYF
clone size: .; D gene: TRBD1; J gene: TRBJ1-1; V gene: TRBV29-1; CDR3 DNA: TGCAGCGTCGGAGGCCGACAGGGAGCTTTCTTT; CDR3 protein: CSVGGRQGAFF
clone size: .; D gene: .; J gene: TRBJ2-1; V gene: TRBV18; CDR3 DNA: TGTGCCAGCTCACCACCGACTGACAGGATCAAATATTTGGACAATGAGCAGTTCTTC; CDR3 protein: CASSPPTDRIKYLDNEQFF
clone size: .; D gene: .; J gene: TRBJ2-1; V gene: TRBV9; CDR3 DNA: TGTGCCAGCAGCGCTCCTCGAAATGAGCAGTTCTTC; CDR3 protein: CASSAPRNEQFF
clone size: .; D gene: .; J gene: TRBJ1-4; V gene: TRBV15; CDR3 DNA: TGTGCCACCAGCAGAGATTTAGCGACAGCCCTTGAAAAACTGTTTTTT; CDR3 protein: CATSRDLATALEKLFF
clone size: once; D gene: .; J gene: TRBJ1-1; V gene: TRBV19; CDR3 DNA: TGTGCCAGTAGTATAAGCGCCACTGAAGCTTTCTTT; CDR3 protein: CASSISATEAFF
clone size: .; D gene: .; J gene: TRBJ1-6; V gene: TRBV30; CDR3 DNA: TGTGCCTGGAGTGTACGTAGGGTGTCGGCACCCCTCCACTTT; CDR3 protein: CAWSVRRVSAPLHF
clone size: .; D gene: .; J gene: TRBJ1-2; V gene: TRBV20-1; CDR3 DNA: TGCAGTGCTAGAGTGGACTATGGCTACACCTTC; CDR3 protein: CSARVDYGYTF
clone size: .; D gene: TRBD2; J gene: TRBJ2-7; V gene: TRBV20-1; CDR3 DNA: TGCAGTGCTAGAGACGAGCGGGGAGGTTGGATCGAGCAGTACTTC; CDR3 protein: CSARDERGGWIEQYF
clone size: .; D gene: .; J gene: TRBJ1-2; V gene: TRBV29-1; CDR3 DNA: TGCAGCTTTTCTAGGGGATCTAACTATGGCTACACCTTC; CDR3 protein: CSFSRGSNYGYTF
clone size: .; D gene: .; J gene: TRBJ1-5; V gene: TRBV19; CDR3 DNA: TGTGCCAGTAGTATAACAGGGCAGAACAATCAGCCCCAGCATTTT; CDR3 protein: CASSITGQNNQPQHF